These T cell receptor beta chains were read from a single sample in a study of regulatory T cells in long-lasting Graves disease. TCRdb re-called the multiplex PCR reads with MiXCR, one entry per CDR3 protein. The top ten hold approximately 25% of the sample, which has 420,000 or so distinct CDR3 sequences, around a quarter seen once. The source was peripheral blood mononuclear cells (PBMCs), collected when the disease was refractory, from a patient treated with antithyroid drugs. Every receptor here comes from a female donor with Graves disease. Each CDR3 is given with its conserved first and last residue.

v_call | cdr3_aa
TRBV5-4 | CAKTARTDEQYF
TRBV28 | CASSSRLAGFGETQYF
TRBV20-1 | CSARRAGGHGETQYF
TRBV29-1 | CSSTGTANTEAFF
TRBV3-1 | CASDRARCSYEQYF
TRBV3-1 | CASSRGLADTGELFF
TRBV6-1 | CASRTSGGSEAFF
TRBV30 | CAWSRGAGEQYF
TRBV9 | CASSVDPLGPGELFF
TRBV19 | CASSTRGGPRQASNQPQHF
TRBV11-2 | CASSLPGQGVHEQYF
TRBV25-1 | CASSEFSSAVLYGYTF
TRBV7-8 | CASSLWDLQETQYF
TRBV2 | CARKGPQGEQYF
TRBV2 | CASLPIRDPLGHEQYF
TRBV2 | CASSGDRSEAFF
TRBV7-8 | CASSTRTSYEQYF
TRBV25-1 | CASRTSIEQYF
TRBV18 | CASSPPRLAEGNEQFF
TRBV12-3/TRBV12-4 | CASSLPGKLFF
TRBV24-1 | CATSDTPTDTQYF
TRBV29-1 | CSAKSGQGAFEQYF
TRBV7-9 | CASSLGGNEKLFF
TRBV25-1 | CASSEKDLEETQYF
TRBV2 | CASRPDREDEAFF
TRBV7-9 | CASSTKQGTKGETQYF